This T cell receptor (beta chain) came from a study of technical replicates of blood from several donors. In its sample, this clone was seen once. Data came from immunoSEQ multiplex PCR; TCRdb stores just in-frame clones and leaves some out. The table has some 87,000 clones, 85% to 95% seen once. This TCR was sampled from a human donor in good health. Sequencing was done on a sample of T cells isolated from PBMCs.

DNA for the CDR3: TGTGCCAGCAGCTCCCCTATGGGAAACACCATATATTTT. Its translation is CASSSPMGNTIYF. This rearrangement joins TRBV7-3 to TRBJ1-3; D remains ambiguous. The CDR3 consists of 13 residues. Germline values: CDR1 SGHTA, CDR2 FQGTGA. Trimming left V 4 bases short and J 4 bases short, with 8 bases between.